This T cell receptor beta chain emerged from a study of Ad26.COV2.S vaccination and SARS-CoV-2 variants (dated by TCRdb to the early 2020s). At the level of the whole study: Donors in the vaccine arm were drawn from COV1001, a phase I-IIa trial of Ad26.COV2.S in healthy adults that was multicentre, randomized, double-blind and placebo-controlled. Trial participants were randomized into five groups of five: low-dose or high-dose Ad26.COV2.S given once or twice, or placebo on both occasions. A total of 32 samples were included in the TCR-sequenced set, comprising around 19 Ad26.COV2.S vaccine recipients, 5 placebo recipients and 8 SARS-CoV-2 convalescent individuals. TCRbeta repertoire sequencing was used to assess the specificity and breadth of SARS-CoV-2-reactive T cell receptors after Ad26.COV2.S vaccination. Ad26.COV2.S was given intramuscularly at 5x10^10 or 1x10^11 viral particles, as a single shot or as two shots 56 days apart. Blinding of investigators to trial group allocation was maintained during experiments and outcome assessment.

The immunoSEQ Assay was the method used to sequence TCRbeta CDR3 regions. After extraction, genomic DNA underwent amplification by bias-controlled multiplex PCR, followed by high-throughput sequencing. For the original study's pipeline: Collapsing and filtering of sequences were performed to quantify the absolute abundance of each unique TCRbeta CDR3 region. T cell fraction was estimated by normalizing TCRbeta template counts to usable DNA, which was measured by amplifying reference genes present in all nucleated cells. Repertoire TCRs were annotated as SARS-CoV-2-specific when V gene, CDR3 amino acid sequence and J gene were exactly matched to a known reactive TCR set. The reference SARS-CoV-2 TCR set came from MIRA and was filtered for enrichment in COVID-19-positive ImmuneCODE repertoires, removing public or cross-reactive TCRs. Using the MIRA antigens, annotated TCRs were further analysed by specific ORF or by position within an ORF. Breadth was defined as annotated unique rearrangements over total unique productive rearrangements; depth was the summed frequency of those rearrangements. Group comparisons of TCR breadth used two-sided Wilcoxon rank-sum tests. This immuneACCESS table, as held by TCRdb, lists in-frame sequences with V and J called but not all clones. Of the missing ones, under half trace to an unresolved V gene in checked studies; the others have no known cause. That table furnishes V, J and clone size, whereas the DNA furnished D and trimming. Here the sample has 360,000 or so clones; roughly 91% occur a single time. The ten most abundant clones make up roughly 3.1% of the sample.

Overall study outcomes, separate from this receptor: Substantial breadth of spike-specific CD8+ and CD4+ T cell responses was reported after vaccination. Vaccine and placebo recipients had similar non-spike TCR breadth, a finding consistent with the vaccine containing only spike. Ad26.COV2.S recipients had higher spike-specific TCR breadth than placebo recipients (P = 0.0014). According to the authors, total T cell responses may have been underestimated by the TCR breadth and depth analyses. Comparing responses between vaccine doses or regimens was not something the study was powered to do.

This specimen's treatment or condition label, interpreted: 15 to 20 received Ad26.COV2.S at low or high dose, single or two shots; 5 received placebo; per-sample allocation not given. Repertoires of vaccine and placebo recipients were sequenced from samples taken on day 63 after the first injection. In Cohort 1b, some 25 adults aged 18-55 years were enrolled at a single site in Boston, USA, between 29 July and 7 August 2020. As a vaccine, Ad26.COV2.S was a replication-incompetent adenovirus type 26 vector that expressed a prefusion-stabilized SARS-CoV-2 spike protein derived from the original Wuhan strain. Comments on this clone: Its antigen specificity is not known. No much larger clone exists at a distance of one base, and base qualities are not known.

The CDR3 runs 16 residues from the cysteine to the phenylalanine. Of all the DNA, just the CDR3 is kept, 48 bases in frame from base 1. As encoded in the germline V gene, CDR1 is SGHTA while CDR2 is FQGNSA. Relative to germline, V is 0 bases shorter and J is 0 bases shorter, with 10 bases between their ends. This specimen was peripheral blood, taken in a trial of Ad26.COV2.S vaccine versus placebo. The rearrangement joined TRBV7-2 to TRBJ2-3; a confident D gene designation cannot be given. The sequence derives from a person aged 18-60 years who received the Ad26.COV2.S COVID-19 vaccine or a placebo. The CDR3 region: CASSLAGLGSTDTQYF. The bases are TGTGCCAGCAGCTTAGCGGGGTTGGGGAGCACAGATACGCAGTATTTT. Here the CDR3 is joined to the reference TRBV7-2 and TRBJ2-3 genes, and the full variable domain is: GAGVSQSPSNKVTEKGKDVELRCDPISGHTALYWYRQSLGQGLEFLIYFQGNSAPDKSGLPSDRFSAERTGGSVSTLTIQRTQQEDSAVYLCASSLAGLGSTDTQYFGPGTRLTVL.